The subject of this entry is one TCR beta chain. This clonotype has only a few counts. There is no known antigen for this receptor. No base-level quality is on record; no much larger clone is a single base apart. This record belongs to a study of T cells after yellow fever vaccination (dated by TCRdb to the late 2010s). With regard to the full study: The SMART-Seq v4 Ultra Low Input RNA kit was used to prepare libraries from fractions with low cell numbers. Blood was collected at multiple timepoints before and after primary and secondary immunization, and bulk PBMC replicates and cell subsets were isolated. Two healthy male donors, one aged 18 to 30 and one aged 30 to 39 years, were included in the cohort. Bulk TCR alpha and beta repertoires were sequenced longitudinally to track T-cell clones before and after primary and booster YFV17D yellow fever vaccination.

V loses 4 bases of germline sequence and J loses 4 bases, and the interval between the two ends is 17 bases. Spanning cysteine to phenylalanine, the CDR3 consists of 16 amino acids. CDR3 DNA is the only sequence kept; it has 48 bases, read in frame from the first base. The germline V gene gives CDR1 as MGHDK and CDR2 as SYGVNS. Interpreted using the paper, the treatment or condition label stands for: live attenuated yellow fever vaccine strain. At each blood-draw timepoint, two biological replicates of bulk PBMCs were obtained. PBMCs were isolated from peripheral blood using a standard Ficoll-Paque protocol. TriZol was used to extract RNA from bulk PBMCs, CD4 and CD8 fractions, and dextramer-positive and dextramer-negative fractions. TCR cDNA was synthesized by 5'RACE template switching, which introduced a universal primer site and unique molecular identifiers. Priming of cDNA synthesis was performed from both the TCR alpha and TCR beta constant segments. Library amplification involved two PCR steps, and the second step added sample barcodes and sequencing adapters. Sequencing of the libraries was done on either Illumina HiSeq 2500 (2x100 bp) or NovaSeq (2x150 bp). The source study handled its data this way. MIGEC handled demultiplexing of reads and collapsing into UMI consensus sequences, while MiXCR performed V(D)J alignment. Vaccine-responding clonotypes were identified with edgeR using replicate PBMC samples, with FDR below 0.01 and a log2 fold change above 5 up to day 15 being required. Each bulk clonotype was labeled CD4 or CD8 based on which sequenced repertoire, CD4 or CD8, contained the clonotype at higher abundance. TCRdb reprocessed the public reads (quality trimming at Q25 with fastp, clone calling with MiXCR) and kept in-frame beta chains. When rows share a CDR3 protein, they turn into one entry using the most common DNA and genes. These V and J calls derive from TCRdb rather than the authors' analysis. The table for this sample lists around 600,000 distinct CDR3 sequences; 9% to 15% of them were counted only once. Under 15% of the sample rests with the top ten.

Overall study results and their limits: Compared with the primary T-cell response, the secondary T-cell response was weaker but faster, peaking on day 5 rather than day 15. After the booster, most clones that had expanded after primary vaccination were detected again (around 97% of CD4 and around nine tenths of CD8), suggesting broad maintenance of memory. Computational filtering was needed because FACS-sorted repertoires could contain abundant contaminating clonotypes from the bulk population. A small share of clonotypes was detected in both CD4 and CD8 compartments, with the overlap likely arising from convergent recombination. Because the study included only two donors, the extent to which the findings can be generalized is limited.

The V and J segments used are TRBV25-1 and TRBJ2-1, with TRBD1 as a weak D call on 6 bases. Sequences were derived from PBMCs, sampled on the day of the yellow fever booster vaccination. This sequence was found in a man aged 25-45 years who received the YFV17D yellow fever vaccine. The nucleotide sequence reads as follows: TGTGCCAGCAGTGTCGCCCCCAGGGGACCTTACAATGAGCAGTTCTTC. Translated, this gives CASSVAPRGPYNEQFF.